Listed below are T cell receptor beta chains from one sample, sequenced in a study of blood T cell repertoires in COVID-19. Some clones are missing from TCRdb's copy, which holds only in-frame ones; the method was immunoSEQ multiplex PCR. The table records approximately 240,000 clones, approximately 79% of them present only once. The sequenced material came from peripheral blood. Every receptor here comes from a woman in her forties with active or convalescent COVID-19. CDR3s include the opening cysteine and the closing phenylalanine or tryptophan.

cdr3_aa: CASSESTGLGEKLFF
v_call: TRBV25-1
j_call: TRBJ1-4

cdr3_aa: CASSDGTGGSGANVLTF
v_call: TRBV19
j_call: TRBJ2-6

cdr3_aa: CATSGVGTDTEAFF
v_call: TRBV10-3
j_call: TRBJ1-1

cdr3_aa: CASSWTSNQPQHF
v_call: TRBV19
j_call: TRBJ1-5

cdr3_aa: CASSDRTGVGGANVLTF
v_call: TRBV2
j_call: TRBJ2-6

cdr3_aa: CASSPDRGAWNEKLFF
v_call: TRBV5-8
j_call: TRBJ1-4

cdr3_aa: CASSSTSGATDTQYF
v_call: TRBV11-1
j_call: TRBJ2-3

cdr3_aa: CASTEVRVNYGYTF
v_call: TRBV2
j_call: TRBJ1-2

cdr3_aa: CASSDRGRTGELFF
v_call: TRBV10-2
j_call: TRBJ2-2

cdr3_aa: CSVTGSDYGYTF
v_call: TRBV29-1
j_call: TRBJ1-2

cdr3_aa: CAISESSMFEAFF
v_call: TRBV10-3
j_call: TRBJ1-1

cdr3_aa: CASGSPGQGGTEAFF
v_call: TRBV2
j_call: TRBJ1-1

cdr3_aa: CASSFFGGYEQYF
v_call: TRBV5-4
j_call: TRBJ2-7

cdr3_aa: CASRFAEGDTYGYTF
v_call: TRBV12-2
j_call: TRBJ1-2

cdr3_aa: CASSLDGGLRRTEAFF
v_call: TRBV5-1
j_call: TRBJ1-1

cdr3_aa: CASSSTTGVDGYTF
v_call: TRBV11-2
j_call: TRBJ1-2

cdr3_aa: CASSINGDSLYGYTF
v_call: TRBV19
j_call: TRBJ1-2

cdr3_aa: CASRSGTLRTDTQYF
v_call: TRBV28
j_call: TRBJ2-3

cdr3_aa: CASSWAGGTDTQYF
v_call: TRBV27
j_call: TRBJ2-3

cdr3_aa: CASSEGMNTEAFF
v_call: TRBV5-1
j_call: TRBJ1-1

cdr3_aa: CASSMQRDTEAFF
v_call: TRBV19
j_call: TRBJ1-1

cdr3_aa: CASREDRGRYGYTF
v_call: TRBV2
j_call: TRBJ1-2

cdr3_aa: CASSYFAENYGYTF
v_call: TRBV6-6
j_call: TRBJ1-2

cdr3_aa: CASSESSGTGSPLHF
v_call: TRBV10-1
j_call: TRBJ1-6

cdr3_aa: CASSAHRASTDTQYF
v_call: TRBV9
j_call: TRBJ2-3

cdr3_aa: CASNWGVGQPQHF
v_call: TRBV12-3/TRBV12-4
j_call: TRBJ1-5

cdr3_aa: CASSFGTVFLAKNIQYF
v_call: TRBV7-2
j_call: TRBJ2-4

cdr3_aa: CASRSRTGDEQYF
v_call: TRBV5-1
j_call: TRBJ2-7

cdr3_aa: CASSRQGALDEKLFF
v_call: TRBV6-5
j_call: TRBJ1-4

cdr3_aa: CASSSTLFRGYTEAFF
v_call: TRBV19
j_call: TRBJ1-1

cdr3_aa: CASSYDSQSGSGNTIYF
v_call: TRBV6-7
j_call: TRBJ1-3

cdr3_aa: CASGPGQGVHSNQPQHF
v_call: TRBV27
j_call: TRBJ1-5

cdr3_aa: CASRKTQGFSSYEQYF
v_call: TRBV28
j_call: TRBJ2-7

cdr3_aa: CASSFDRGGAEAFF
v_call: TRBV11-2
j_call: TRBJ1-1

cdr3_aa: CASREARTVFGNTIYF
v_call: TRBV2
j_call: TRBJ1-3

cdr3_aa: CASSRAGTTRSGNTIYF
v_call: TRBV7-8
j_call: TRBJ1-3

cdr3_aa: CAWSKWEYEENTEAFF
v_call: TRBV30
j_call: TRBJ1-1

cdr3_aa: CASVPDGGGAYNEQFF
v_call: TRBV9
j_call: TRBJ2-1